This entry describes one TCR beta chain. Its antigen is as yet unknown. This CDR3 is built from 16 residues. The germline V gene has CDR1 SGHAT and CDR2 FQNNGV. Trimming removed 0 bases at V and 6 bases at J, with 18 bases between. Assay: immunoSEQ multiplex PCR; the TCRdb copy retains only in-frame clones and omits some. This table holds fewer than 150,000 clones, approximately 70% found once. Both CD45RO+ cells and CCR7-negative CD45RA+ TemRA cells were combined to make up CD8 memory. This sample is drawn from a study of shared clonotypes between healthy human individuals. General observations from the study: Across subsets, estimated richness was generally greater for naive than for memory populations. It was expected that sequencing depth would affect clonotype sharing among donors.

The chain has TRBV11-2 and TRBJ2-7; D call uncertain. The sequence derives from a woman aged 30 to 39 in good health. The sample taken for sequencing was memory CD8+ T cells sorted from blood. This sample's subset: CD45RO+ cells pooled with CCR7-negative TemRA cells. The CDR3 region has the DNA TGTGCCAGCAGCTTAGATCCCAGCGCCCCGCTCGCCGAGCAGTACTTC. It is translated as CASSLDPSAPLAEQYF.